This T cell receptor beta chain is from a study of early T cells in non-severe SARS-CoV-2 infection. Whole-study context: The study sequenced bulk RNA from unsorted whole blood, with chains unpaired.

This clonotype was counted ten times or more. Separate cDNA molecules each had unique molecular identifiers attached to them. TCRdb ran MiXCR on the 5' RACE reads and lists one entry per CDR3 protein. The sample consists of under 70,000 distinct CDR3 sequences, around 4.7% of them appearing once. V was pared by 6 bases and J by 10 bases, with 8 bases of the junction left unmatched. Germline V CDR1 and CDR2: MNHEY, SVGEGT. The CDR3 loop spans 14 amino acids. The receptor was derived from an adult who was a healthcare worker with PCR-confirmed SARS-CoV-2 infection or an uninfected control (not recorded which). The chain is built from TRBV6-2 or TRBV6-3 and TRBJ2-1; TRBD2 aligns across 11 bases. Sequenced: whole blood. CDR3 amino acids: CASRALAGVKEQFF. The CDR3 DNA sequence: TGTGCCAGCAGAGCACTAGCGGGAGTAAAAGAGCAGTTCTTC.